The next 23 T cell receptor beta chains were all read from a single sample in a study of T cells of healthy individuals. TCRdb ran MiXCR on the 5' RACE reads and lists one entry per CDR3 protein. The data contain more than 60,000 distinct CDR3 sequences, roughly 15% of them seen just once; the ten biggest clones take up about 4.3%. The receptors originated from a human donor in good health.

The sample holds many counts of this clonotype. V is TRBV3-1 and J is TRBJ2-3; maybe TRBD1 (6 bases). The CDR3 contains 16 residues. Trimming removed 0 bases at V and 5 bases at J, with 15 bases between. Looked up from germline, CDR1 is LGHDT and CDR2 is YNNKEL (reference sequence). CDR3 region: CASSQDPTGRGDTQYF. In nucleotides, the CDR3 is TGTGCCAGCAGCCAAGATCCAACGGGCAGGGGAGATACGCAGTATTTT.

This clonotype showed up many times. V usage is TRBV5-4 and J usage is TRBJ2-3; 10 bases fit TRBD2. The germline V gene encodes CDR1 SGHNT and CDR2 YYREEE (reference sequence). V was pared by 3 bases and J by 5 bases, with 15 bases of the junction left unmatched. CDR3 length: 18 residues. Here the CDR3 DNA reads TGTGCCAGCAGCTATAAGCGGGAGGGATCCGACCCCAGAGATACGCAGTATTTT. Its protein is CASSYKREGSDPRDTQYF.

Concerning this clonotype: Just one base apart from a much larger clone, this may be a read error. The chain recombines TRBV12-3 or TRBV12-4 with TRBJ2-2, with 9 nucleotides matching TRBD1. This CDR3 is 14 amino acids long. V lost 8 bases to trimming and J lost 7 bases; unmatched junction nucleotides: 8. Here the CDR3 DNA reads TGTGCCAGCCTTGTACAGGGGGCGATCGGGGAGCTGTTTTTT. It codes for CASLVQGAIGELFF.

This clonotype was recorded many times. This rearrangement joins TRBV6-5 to TRBJ1-5; 10 bases align to TRBD1. CDR3 length: 17 residues. With 3 bases clipped from V and 3 bases from J, the junction kept 8 bases outside the gene matches. CDR1 is MNHEY, CDR2 SVGAGI, per germline. DNA of the CDR3: TGTGCCAGCAGTTATCTCCCGGGACAGGGGATCAATCAGCCCCAGCATTTT. Translation: CASSYLPGQGINQPQHF.

The V gene is TRBV5-4, the J gene TRBJ1-4, with D unresolved. Trimming stripped 2 bases from V and 3 bases from J, with 11 bases between. The germline V gene encodes CDR1 SGHNT and CDR2 YYREEE (reference sequence). This CDR3 spans 15 amino acids. The CDR3 coding sequence is TGTGCCAGCAGCTTACCGGGGTCGGCTAATGAAAAACTGTTTTTT. Encoded protein: CASSLPGSANEKLFF.

The chain carries TRBV24-1 and TRBJ1-1; TRBD1 aligns across 10 bases. The CDR3 covers 14 residues. V shed 7 bases and J 4 bases; nucleotides not matched to a gene: 5. The germline CDR1 and CDR2 sequences are KGHDR and SFDVKD. The CDR3 DNA follows: TGTGCCACCAGGACACGGACAGGGGGCACTGAAGCTTTCTTT. Its translation: CATRTRTGGTEAFF.

This clonotype occurred a few times. The chain recombines TRBV9 with TRBJ2-7, with 8 bases identical to TRBD1. Trimming took 4 bases from V and 2 from J; bases not matched to a gene: 11. This CDR3 has 16 residues. Germline V gene data show CDR1 as SGDLS and CDR2 as YYNGEE. The CDR3, as DNA: TGTGCCAGCAGCCCAGAGGCCGGACAGGGTGCCTACGAGCAGTACTTC. Amino acid sequence: CASSPEAGQGAYEQYF.

This clonotype occurred many times. The chain employs TRBV29-1 and TRBJ1-2; 8 bases are shared with TRBD1. Per germline, CDR1 SQVTM and CDR2 ANQGSEA. The CDR3 contains 12 residues. J was trimmed by 3 bases and V by 7 bases; bases with no gene match: 4. As DNA, the CDR3 is TGCAGCGCAGGACAGGGATACTATGGCTACACCTTC. This gives the protein CSAGQGYYGYTF.

V and J are TRBV7-8 and TRBJ2-7, with D unresolved. Germline assignment: CDR1 SGHVS and CDR2 FQNEAQ. Trimming cost V 1 base and J 4 bases, with 8 bases left between them. The CDR3 consists of 13 residues. Written as DNA, the CDR3 is TGTGCCAGCAGCTTAGAACAGCATTACGAGCAGTACTTC. Translated: CASSLEQHYEQYF.

This rearrangement joins TRBV19 to TRBJ2-7; 8 bases agree with TRBD1. Trimming cost V 5 bases and J 4 bases; bases outside gene matches: 4. The CDR3 totals 13 residues. Per germline, CDR1 LNHDA and CDR2 SQIVND (reference sequence). CDR3 in amino acids: CASSARGPYEQYF. The CDR3 nucleotides are TGTGCCAGTAGTGCCAGGGGGCCTTACGAGCAGTACTTC. The full variable domain, rest sourced from reference TRBV19 and TRBJ2-7, is DGGITQSPKYLFRKEGQNVTLSCEQNLNHDAMYWYRQDPGQGLRLIYYSQIVNDFQKGDIAEGYSVSREKKESFPLTVTSAQKNPTAFYLCASSARGPYEQYFGPGTRLTVT.

The V and J genes are TRBV20-1 and TRBJ1-6; D possibly corresponds to TRBD1 (6 bases). The CDR3 is made up of 15 amino acids. V was clipped by 2 bases and J by 6 bases, with 14 bases between them. Germline V gene lookup returns CDR1 DFQATT and CDR2 SNEGSKA (reference sequence). The CDR3 here is CSARIPGQSNSPLHF. The CDR3 nucleotides are TGCAGTGCTAGAATTCCCGGACAGAGTAATTCACCCCTCCACTTT.

This sequence joins TRBV6-2 or TRBV6-3 and TRBJ2-1; 7 nucleotides align to TRBD2. Germline V CDR1 and CDR2: MNHEY, SVGEGT. This CDR3 region has 15 residues. With 3 bases clipped from V and 3 bases from J, the junction kept 5 bases outside the gene matches. DNA of the CDR3: TGTGCCAGCAGTTATCACCTAGCGGTCTACAATGAGCAGTTCTTC. Translated, it gives CASSYHLAVYNEQFF.

This clonotype was picked up many times. This chain connects TRBV29-1 to TRBJ2-1; a weak D match, TRBD1 (5 bases). Germline V gene lookup returns CDR1 SQVTM and CDR2 ANQGSEA. With 7 bases removed from V and 5 bases from J, the gap between germline ends came to 12 bases. The CDR3 is 12 residues long. This chain's CDR3 is CSGLTANNEQFF. The CDR3 nucleotides read TGCAGCGGACTGACAGCAAACAATGAGCAGTTCTTC.

This clonotype showed up many times. The V gene is TRBV25-1, the J gene TRBJ2-5, with TRBD2 matching over 8 bases. The CDR3 runs to 15 residues. Germline V gene sequence: CDR1 MGHDK, CDR2 SYGVNS. Losses at the gene ends were 2 bases for V and 1 base for J; bases not matched to a gene: 3. The CDR3 loop reads CASSEAGGPQETQYF. In nucleotides, the CDR3 is TGTGCCAGCAGTGAAGCGGGAGGTCCCCAAGAGACCCAGTACTTC.

V is TRBV6-2 or TRBV6-3 and J is TRBJ2-1; 13 bases are a match to TRBD2. The trim removed 8 bases at V and 9 bases at J, leaving 10 bases unmatched. The CDR3 runs to 15 residues. Germline loops: CDR1 MNHEY, CDR2 SVGEGT. CDR3 DNA sequence: TGTGCCAGCTCACCGCGGACTAGCGGGAGTTCTGAGCAGTTCTTC. Protein sequence: CASSPRTSGSSEQFF.

In this sample, this clonotype turned up many times. Its ends do not fully match the called genes, so a read error is possible. This chain connects TRBV7-7 to TRBJ2-1; 8 positions match TRBD2. The CDR3 is 13 residues long. Germline lookup yields CDR1 SSHAT and CDR2 FNYEAQ (reference sequence). The CDR3 region has the DNA TGTGCTAGCAGCTTGGGACTAGGTAATGAGCAGTTCTTC. It yields the protein CASSLGLGNEQFF.

Only a few counts were recorded for this clonotype. The rearrangement links TRBV7-3 to TRBJ2-3, with 7 nucleotides matching TRBD2. CDR3 length equals 15 residues. Germline V gene sequence: CDR1 SGHTA, CDR2 FQGTGA. After removal of 3 bases from V and 9 bases from J, the junction contained 12 bases not matched to a gene. The CDR3 sequence: CASSLGGRASETQYF. The CDR3 bases are TGTGCCAGCAGCTTGGGGGGGAGGGCATCCGAGACGCAGTATTTT.

A few counts support this clonotype. The chain employs TRBV7-9 and TRBJ1-1; D uncertain. The germline gives CDR1 SEHNR, CDR2 FQNEAQ (reference sequence). The CDR3 runs to 15 residues. V was trimmed by 0 bases and J by 1 base, leaving 9 bases between them. CDR3 sequence reads: CASSLARWSNTEAFF. CDR3 bases: TGTGCCAGCAGCTTAGCACGGTGGTCGAACACTGAAGCTTTCTTT.

This clonotype was seen many times. V is TRBV6-2 or TRBV6-3 and J is TRBJ1-5; D gene unclear. This CDR3 has 13 residues. Germline CDR1 and CDR2: MNHEY and SVGEGT. The V end was cut by 5 bases, the J end by 6 bases, with 11 bases between. The CDR3 coding sequence is TGTGCCAGCAGTACCGTACCCTCTCAGCCCCAGCATTTT. Amino acid sequence: CASSTVPSQPQHF.

The chain has TRBV21-1 and TRBJ1-2; the table's D call, TRBD1, has no DNA check behind it. TRBV21-1 is flagged as a pseudogene. CDR3 size: 16 residues. CDR3 nucleotides: TGTGCCAGCAGCAAAGCCAGACAGGGGGCGGACTATGGCTACACCTTC. It is translated as CASSKARQGADYGYTF.

The chain joins TRBV20-1 to TRBJ1-2; D not resolved. The V end lost 7 bases, the J end lost 5 bases, and 17 bases lay between the germline ends. This CDR3 is built from 13 residues. Germline V CDR1 and CDR2: DFQATT, SNEGSKA (reference sequence). The CDR3 reads CSVQPGLRYGYTF. CDR3 DNA: TGCAGTGTACAGCCCGGGTTAAGATATGGCTACACCTTC.

This clonotype was seen repeatedly, ten times or more. The chain couples TRBV20-1 to TRBJ1-5, with D possibly being TRBD1 (5 bases). The CDR3 totals 15 residues. From germline, CDR1 is DFQATT and CDR2 SNEGSKA (reference sequence). Deletions cut 3 bases from V and 2 bases from J, with 14 bases between. In nucleotides, the CDR3 is TGCAGTGCTAGTCCCGGGGGACGGGGCAATCAGCCCCAGCATTTT. It specifies CSASPGGRGNQPQHF.

This clonotype was recorded many times. The chain uses TRBV6-6 and TRBJ2-5; 14 bases agree with TRBD2. The V segment lost 3 bases and the J segment 7 bases; nucleotides outside the gene matches: 7. Germline V CDR1 and CDR2: MNHNY, SVGAGI (reference sequence). CDR3 length: 16 residues. The CDR3 loop is CASSYNEGLAGVTQYF. CDR3 coding DNA: TGTGCCAGCAGTTATAACGAGGGACTAGCGGGGGTGACCCAGTACTTC.